The entry that follows covers one TCR beta chain sequence. Original data processing: Cell counts per sample came from amplifying reference gene primers. Profiling relied on immunoSEQ multiplex PCR, and the TCRdb table lists in-frame clones only, not all of them. The D gene and trimming were derived from the DNA, and the V and J assignments and clone size from that table. The data contain 110,000 to 150,000 clones, 60% to 80% of them singletons. These data originate in a study of blood T cell repertoires in COVID-19. Study-level background: The origin of the acute and convalescent COVID-19 samples was the United States, Italy and Spain. T cells, B-cell-depleted T cells, or PBMCs provided the cDNA or gDNA that served as material.

Germline V gives CDR1 SGHRS, CDR2 YFSETQ. The CDR3 spans 14 residues. V was clipped by 0 bases and J by 5 bases, with 10 bases between them. The rearrangement joins TRBV5-1 to TRBJ2-3; tentatively, D is TRBD2 (5 bases). The source is a man between 45 and 60 years old with active or convalescent COVID-19. The specimen sequenced was peripheral blood. CDR3 amino acids: CASSLEVAGDTQYF. The CDR3, as DNA: TGCGCCAGCAGCTTGGAGGTCGCGGGAGATACGCAGTATTTT.